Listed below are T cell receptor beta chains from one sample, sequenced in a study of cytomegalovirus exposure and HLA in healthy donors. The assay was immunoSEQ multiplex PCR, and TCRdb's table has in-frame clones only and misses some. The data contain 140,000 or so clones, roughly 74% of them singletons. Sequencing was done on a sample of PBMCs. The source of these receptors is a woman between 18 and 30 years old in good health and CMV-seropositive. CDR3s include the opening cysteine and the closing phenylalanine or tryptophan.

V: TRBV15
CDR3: CATSRVAGYNQPQHF

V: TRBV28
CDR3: CASSFTGVRTDTQYF

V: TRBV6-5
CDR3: CASKETVGNTIYF

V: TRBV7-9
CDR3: CSSSQEVVAFF

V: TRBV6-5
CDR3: CASSRPGTGAYEQYF

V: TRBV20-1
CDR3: CSVNRGEKLFF

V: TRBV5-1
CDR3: CASSLSPPTRSFTDTQYF

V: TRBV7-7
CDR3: CASSIRAGGRNTGELFF

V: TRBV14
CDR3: CASSQRGLANTEAFF

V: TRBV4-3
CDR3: CASSQPHEQYF

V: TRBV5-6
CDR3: CASSLALWTGEQETQYF

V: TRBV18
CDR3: CASILPGQGAFF

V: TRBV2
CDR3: CASREQTVSGTEAFF

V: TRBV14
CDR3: CASSQDRQLRGYTF

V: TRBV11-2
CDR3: CASSLGTGYEQYF

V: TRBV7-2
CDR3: CASRPGTYNSPLHF

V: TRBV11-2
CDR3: CASSAGRTLNTEAFF

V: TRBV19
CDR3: CASSPPGTGTQETQYF

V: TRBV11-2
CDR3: CAIRVGRNGYTF

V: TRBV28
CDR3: CASTRDTRSNQPQHF

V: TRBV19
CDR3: CASSLTEGSRAFF

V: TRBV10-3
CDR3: CATHTAGKDEQYF

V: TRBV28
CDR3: CASSLSSAAGDTDTQYF

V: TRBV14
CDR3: CASSQDQTGIYEQYF

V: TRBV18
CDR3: CASSEGLAGNYEQYF

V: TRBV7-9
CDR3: CASSFAGGNQETQYF

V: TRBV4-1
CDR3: CASSQGDSGYGYTF

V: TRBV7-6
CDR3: CASSSPRDTRTFF

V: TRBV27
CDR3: CASSLTTGNTEAFF

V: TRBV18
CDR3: CASSPRADQETQYF

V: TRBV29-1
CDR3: CSVDGTSGITDTQYF